This T cell receptor beta chain appears in the sequencing data of a study of cytomegalovirus exposure and HLA in healthy donors. Study findings and constraints: Analysis was carried out at a later point, and it linked a missense DCLRE1C variant to TCR beta V- and J-gene trimming. An apparent linkage of common viral pathogens to several of the most significant clusters emerged in a later analysis. Later analysis placed DRB1 highest and HLA-C lowest in TCR association rates, which differed by HLA locus.

The germline gives CDR1 SGHRS, CDR2 YFSETQ. The CDR3 totals 15 residues. V lost 0 bases, J lost 4 bases, and 6 bases stayed unmatched. Notes on this clone: Its antigen is undetermined.

Use of 60 Vbeta and 13 Jbeta primers characterized the PCR. The authors' processing: Later reanalysis found 60 million to 90 million unique TCR beta chains, 9 million to 12 million of them shared. Sequencing used immunoSEQ multiplex PCR; TCRdb keeps in-frame clones, though not all of them. V and J calls plus clone size are reproduced from that table; the DNA served to infer D and trimming. Of some 35,000 clones in the sample, around 53% were seen once. This sequence joins TRBV5-1 and TRBJ2-5; 7 bases match TRBD1. This TCR was sampled from a middle-aged woman in good health and CMV-seropositive. The sample consisted of PBMCs. Here the CDR3 DNA reads TGCGCCAGCAGCTTGGCCTACAACAGGGGAGAGACCCAGTACTTC. Translating it yields CASSLAYNRGETQYF.